This T cell receptor beta chain was documented in a study of spatial heterogeneity in lung cancer. In this sample, this clonotype turned up many times. The CDR3 covers 15 residues. Between the trimmed V and J ends, which lost 1 base and 0 bases, there was a span of 8 bases. CDR1 is SGHTA, CDR2 FQGNSA, per germline. The sample's time point: blood at routine non-recurrence follow-up after resection. Each CDR3 protein is one row after TCRdb ran MiXCR on the 5' RACE reads. The table has 100,000 to 120,000 distinct CDR3 sequences, about 10% seen once. This material consisted of PBMCs, taken at follow-up. The chain is built from TRBV7-2 and TRBJ2-3, with a tentative D call TRBD1 (5 bases). The receptor comes from a female donor with early-stage non-small cell lung cancer. As DNA, the CDR3 is TGTGCCAGCAGCTTAGACCGACAGAGCACAGATACGCAGTATTTT. It translates to CASSLDRQSTDTQYF.